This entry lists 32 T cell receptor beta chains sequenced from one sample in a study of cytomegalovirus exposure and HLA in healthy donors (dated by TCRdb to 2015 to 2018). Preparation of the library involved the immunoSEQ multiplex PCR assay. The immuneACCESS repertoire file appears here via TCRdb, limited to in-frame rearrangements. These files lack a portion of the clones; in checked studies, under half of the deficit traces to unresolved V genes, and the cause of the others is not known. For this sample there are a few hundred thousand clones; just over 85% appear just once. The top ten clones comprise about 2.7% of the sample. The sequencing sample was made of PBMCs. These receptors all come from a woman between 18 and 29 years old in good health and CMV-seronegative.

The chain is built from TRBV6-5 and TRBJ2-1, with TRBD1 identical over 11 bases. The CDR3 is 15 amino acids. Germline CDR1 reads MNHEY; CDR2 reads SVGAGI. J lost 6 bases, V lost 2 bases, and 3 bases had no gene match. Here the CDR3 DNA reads TGTGCCAGCAGTTACAGGGGACAGGGGGGCAATGAGCAGTTCTTC. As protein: CASSYRGQGGNEQFF.

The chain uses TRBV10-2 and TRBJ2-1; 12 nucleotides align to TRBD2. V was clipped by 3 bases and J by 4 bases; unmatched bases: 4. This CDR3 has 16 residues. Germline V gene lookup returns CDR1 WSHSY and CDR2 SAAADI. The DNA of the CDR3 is TGCGCCAGCAGTGAACTAGCGGGAGGCCCATACAATGAGCAGTTCTTC. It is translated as CASSELAGGPYNEQFF.

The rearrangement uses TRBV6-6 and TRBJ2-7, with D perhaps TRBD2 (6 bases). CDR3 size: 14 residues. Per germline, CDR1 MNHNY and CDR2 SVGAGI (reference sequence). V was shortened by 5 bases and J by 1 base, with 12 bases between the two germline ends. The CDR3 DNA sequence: TGTGCCAGCAGTACGGAGGGGACGTCCTACGAGCAGTACTTC. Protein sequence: CASSTEGTSYEQYF.

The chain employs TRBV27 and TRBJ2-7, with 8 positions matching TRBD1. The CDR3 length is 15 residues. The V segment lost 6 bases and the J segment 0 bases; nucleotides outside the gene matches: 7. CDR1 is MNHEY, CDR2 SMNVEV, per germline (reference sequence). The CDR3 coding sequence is TGTGCCAGCAGCCCCTCGGGGACAGGCTCCTACGAGCAGTACTTC. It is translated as CASSPSGTGSYEQYF.

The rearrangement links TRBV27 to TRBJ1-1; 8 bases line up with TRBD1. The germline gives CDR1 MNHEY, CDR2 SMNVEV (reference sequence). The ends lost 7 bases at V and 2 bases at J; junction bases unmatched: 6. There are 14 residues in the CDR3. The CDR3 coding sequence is TGTGCCAGCACCGCGCAGGGGGCAAACACTGAAGCTTTCTTT. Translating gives CASTAQGANTEAFF.

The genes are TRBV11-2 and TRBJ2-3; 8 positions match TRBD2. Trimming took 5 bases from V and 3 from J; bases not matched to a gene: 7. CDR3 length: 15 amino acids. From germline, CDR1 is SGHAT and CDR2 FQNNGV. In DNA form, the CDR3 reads TGTGCCAGCAGCCCCTGGACTAGCTCGACAGATACGCAGTATTTT. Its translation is CASSPWTSSTDTQYF.

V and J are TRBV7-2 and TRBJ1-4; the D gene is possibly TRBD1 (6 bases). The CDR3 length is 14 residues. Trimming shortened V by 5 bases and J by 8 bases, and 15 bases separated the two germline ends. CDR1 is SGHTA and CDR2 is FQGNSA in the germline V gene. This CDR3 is CASSPRGQMEKLFF. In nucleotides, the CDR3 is TGTGCCAGCAGCCCCAGGGGCCAGATGGAAAAACTGTTTTTT.

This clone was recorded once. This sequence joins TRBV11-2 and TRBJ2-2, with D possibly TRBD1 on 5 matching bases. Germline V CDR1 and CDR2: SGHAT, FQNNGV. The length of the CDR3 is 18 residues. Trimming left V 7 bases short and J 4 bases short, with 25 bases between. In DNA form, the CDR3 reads TGTGCCAGCAAGCTTAGGGTAGAAGGGGCTTGGAGCACCGGGGAGCTGTTTTTT. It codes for CASKLRVEGAWSTGELFF.

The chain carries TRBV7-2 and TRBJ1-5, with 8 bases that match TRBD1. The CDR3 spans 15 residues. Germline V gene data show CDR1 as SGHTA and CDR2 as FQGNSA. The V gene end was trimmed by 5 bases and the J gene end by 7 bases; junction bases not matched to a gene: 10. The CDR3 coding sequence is TGTGCCAGCAGCCTCAGGGGGCAGGTAGGGCAGCCCCAGCATTTT. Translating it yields CASSLRGQVGQPQHF.

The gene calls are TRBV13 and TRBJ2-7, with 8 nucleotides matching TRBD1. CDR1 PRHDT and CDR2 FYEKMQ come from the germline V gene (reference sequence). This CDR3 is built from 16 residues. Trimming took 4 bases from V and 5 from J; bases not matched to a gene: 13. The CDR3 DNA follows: TGTGCCAGCAGCTGGACGACAGGGGAAAAACGCAACGAGCAGTACTTC. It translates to CASSWTTGEKRNEQYF.

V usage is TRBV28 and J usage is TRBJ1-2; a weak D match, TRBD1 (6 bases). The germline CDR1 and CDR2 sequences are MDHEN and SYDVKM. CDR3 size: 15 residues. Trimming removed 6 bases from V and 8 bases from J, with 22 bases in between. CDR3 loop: CASRPAGPRGGGYTF. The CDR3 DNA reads TGTGCCAGCAGACCCGCCGGGCCCCGGGGGGGCGGCTACACCTTC.

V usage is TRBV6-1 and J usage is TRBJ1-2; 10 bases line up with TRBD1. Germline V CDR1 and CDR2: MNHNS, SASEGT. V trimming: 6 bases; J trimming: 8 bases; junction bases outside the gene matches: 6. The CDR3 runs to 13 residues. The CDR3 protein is CASRKGDRGGYTF. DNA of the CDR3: TGTGCCAGCAGGAAGGGGGACAGGGGCGGCTACACCTTC.

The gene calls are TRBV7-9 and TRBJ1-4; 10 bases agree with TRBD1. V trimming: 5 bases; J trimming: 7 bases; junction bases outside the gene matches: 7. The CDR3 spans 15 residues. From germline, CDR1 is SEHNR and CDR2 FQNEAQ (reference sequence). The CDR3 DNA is TGTGCCAGCAGCCCCCAGGGACAGGGGAGTGAAAAACTGTTTTTT. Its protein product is CASSPQGQGSEKLFF. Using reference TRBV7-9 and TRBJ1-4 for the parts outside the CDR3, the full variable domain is DTGVSQNPRHKITKRGQNVTFRCDPISEHNRLYWYRQTLGQGPEFLTYFQNEAQLEKSRLLSDRFSAERPKGSFSTLEIQRTEQGDSAMYLCASSPQGQGSEKLFFGSGTQLSVL.

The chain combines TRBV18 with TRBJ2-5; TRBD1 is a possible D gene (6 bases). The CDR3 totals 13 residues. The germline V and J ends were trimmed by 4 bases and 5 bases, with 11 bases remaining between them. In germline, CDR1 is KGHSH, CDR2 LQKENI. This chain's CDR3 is CASSRDRLETQYF. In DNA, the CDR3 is TGTGCCAGCTCACGTGACAGGTTGGAGACCCAGTACTTC.

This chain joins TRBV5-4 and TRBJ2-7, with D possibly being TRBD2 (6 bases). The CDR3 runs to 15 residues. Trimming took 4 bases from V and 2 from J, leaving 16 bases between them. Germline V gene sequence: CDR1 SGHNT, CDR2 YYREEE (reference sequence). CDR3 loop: CASSPSVAATYEQYF. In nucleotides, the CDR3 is TGTGCCAGCAGCCCTAGCGTAGCGGCCACCTACGAGCAGTACTTC.

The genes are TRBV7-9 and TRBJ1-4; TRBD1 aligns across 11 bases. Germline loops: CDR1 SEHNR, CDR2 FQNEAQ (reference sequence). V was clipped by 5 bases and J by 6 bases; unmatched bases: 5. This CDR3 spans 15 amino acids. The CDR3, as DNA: TGTGCCAGCAGCCCACGGACAGGGGGCTATGAAAAACTGTTTTTT. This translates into CASSPRTGGYEKLFF.

The CDR3 DNA sequence: TGTGCCAGCAGCCAAACGGGAGTAAGGGACAATGAGCAGTTCTTC. It is translated as CASSQTGVRDNEQFF. The genes are TRBV28 and TRBJ2-1; D is perhaps TRBD2 (6 bases). Germline V lookup: CDR1 MDHEN, CDR2 SYDVKM. V was shortened by 6 bases and J by 5 bases, with 17 bases between the two germline ends. The CDR3 sequence is 15 residues long.

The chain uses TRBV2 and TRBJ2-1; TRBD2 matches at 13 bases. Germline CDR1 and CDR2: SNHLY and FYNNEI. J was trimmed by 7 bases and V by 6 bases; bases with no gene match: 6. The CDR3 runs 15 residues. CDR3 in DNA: TGTGCCAGCAGAACCGGGACTAGCGGGGTAAATGAGCAGTTCTTC. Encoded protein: CASRTGTSGVNEQFF.

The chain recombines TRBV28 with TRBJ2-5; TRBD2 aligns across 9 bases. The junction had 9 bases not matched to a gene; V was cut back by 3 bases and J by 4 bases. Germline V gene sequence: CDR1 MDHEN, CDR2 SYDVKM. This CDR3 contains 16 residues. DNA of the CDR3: TGTGCCAGCAGTTTGCGGCGGGAGGGCCAGCTAGAGACCCAGTACTTC. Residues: CASSLRREGQLETQYF.

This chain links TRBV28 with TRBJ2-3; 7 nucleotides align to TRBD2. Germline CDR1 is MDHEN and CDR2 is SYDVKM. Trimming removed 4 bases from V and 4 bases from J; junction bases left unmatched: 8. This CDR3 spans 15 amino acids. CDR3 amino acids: CASSSASGTADTQYF. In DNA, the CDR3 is TGTGCCAGCAGTTCAGCCAGCGGGACGGCAGATACGCAGTATTTT.

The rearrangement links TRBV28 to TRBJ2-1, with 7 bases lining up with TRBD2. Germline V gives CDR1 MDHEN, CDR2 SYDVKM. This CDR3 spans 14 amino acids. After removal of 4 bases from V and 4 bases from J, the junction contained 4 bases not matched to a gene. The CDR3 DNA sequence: TGTGCCAGCAGTTCTCGGGGACTATACAATGAGCAGTTCTTC. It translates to CASSSRGLYNEQFF.

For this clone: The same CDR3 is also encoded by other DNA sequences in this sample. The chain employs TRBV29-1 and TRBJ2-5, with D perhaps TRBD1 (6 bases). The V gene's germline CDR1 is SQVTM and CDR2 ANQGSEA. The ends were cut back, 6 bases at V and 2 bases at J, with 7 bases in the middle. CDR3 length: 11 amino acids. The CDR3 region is CSVGQQETQYF. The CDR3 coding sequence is TGCAGCGTCGGACAGCAAGAGACCCAGTACTTC.

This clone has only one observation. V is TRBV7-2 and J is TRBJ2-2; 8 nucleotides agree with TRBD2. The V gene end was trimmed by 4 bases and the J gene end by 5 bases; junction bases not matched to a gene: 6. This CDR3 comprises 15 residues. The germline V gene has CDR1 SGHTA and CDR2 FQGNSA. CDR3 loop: CASSYQTSETGELFF. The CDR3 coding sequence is TGTGCCAGCAGCTACCAGACTAGCGAAACCGGGGAGCTGTTTTTT.

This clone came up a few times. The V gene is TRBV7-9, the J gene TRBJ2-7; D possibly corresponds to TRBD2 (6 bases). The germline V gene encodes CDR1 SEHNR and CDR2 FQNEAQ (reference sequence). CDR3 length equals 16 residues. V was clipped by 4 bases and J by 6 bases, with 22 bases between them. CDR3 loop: CASSSPTGGGVGEQYF. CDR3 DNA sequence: TGTGCCAGCAGCTCCCCCACCGGAGGAGGGGTCGGCGAGCAGTACTTC.

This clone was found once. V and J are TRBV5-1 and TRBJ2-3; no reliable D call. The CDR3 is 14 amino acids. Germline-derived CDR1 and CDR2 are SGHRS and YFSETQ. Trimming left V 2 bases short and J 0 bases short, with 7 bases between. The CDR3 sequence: CASSFYASTDTQYF. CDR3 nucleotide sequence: TGCGCCAGCAGCTTCTACGCTAGCACAGATACGCAGTATTTT.

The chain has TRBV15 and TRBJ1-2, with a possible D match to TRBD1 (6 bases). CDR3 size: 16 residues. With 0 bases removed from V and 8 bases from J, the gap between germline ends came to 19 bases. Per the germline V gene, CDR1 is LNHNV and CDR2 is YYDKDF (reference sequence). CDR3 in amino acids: CATSRERSGAGGGYTF. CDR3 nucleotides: TGTGCCACCAGCAGAGAACGCTCAGGGGCGGGCGGCGGCTACACCTTC.

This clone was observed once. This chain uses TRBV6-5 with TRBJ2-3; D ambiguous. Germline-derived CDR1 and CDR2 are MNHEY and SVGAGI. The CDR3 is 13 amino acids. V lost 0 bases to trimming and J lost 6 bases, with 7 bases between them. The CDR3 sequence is CASSYSIQDTQYF. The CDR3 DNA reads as TGTGCCAGCAGTTACTCGATCCAGGATACGCAGTATTTT.

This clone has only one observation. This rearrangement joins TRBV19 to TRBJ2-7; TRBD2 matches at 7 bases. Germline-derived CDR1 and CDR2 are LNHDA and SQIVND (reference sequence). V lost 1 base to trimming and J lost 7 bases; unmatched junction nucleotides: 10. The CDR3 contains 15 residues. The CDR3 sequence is CASSIAKGLMSEQYF. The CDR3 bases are TGTGCCAGTAGTATAGCCAAGGGACTAATGTCAGAGCAGTACTTC.

CDR3 nucleotide sequence: TGTGCCAGCAATTCGGGAGGGCCACCCGGGGAGCTGTTTTTT. Its protein product is CASNSGGPPGELFF. This chain links TRBV6-1 with TRBJ2-2, with TRBD2 identical over 8 bases. The CDR3 runs to 14 residues. Germline V CDR1 and CDR2: MNHNS, SASEGT. V lost 7 bases, J lost 6 bases, and 7 bases stayed unmatched.

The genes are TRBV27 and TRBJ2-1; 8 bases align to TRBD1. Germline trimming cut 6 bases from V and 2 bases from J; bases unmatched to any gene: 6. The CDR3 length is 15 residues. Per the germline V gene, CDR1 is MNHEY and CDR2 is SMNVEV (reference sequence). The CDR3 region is CASRTGQGPYNEQFF. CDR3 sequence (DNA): TGTGCCAGCAGGACAGGACAGGGTCCCTACAATGAGCAGTTCTTC.

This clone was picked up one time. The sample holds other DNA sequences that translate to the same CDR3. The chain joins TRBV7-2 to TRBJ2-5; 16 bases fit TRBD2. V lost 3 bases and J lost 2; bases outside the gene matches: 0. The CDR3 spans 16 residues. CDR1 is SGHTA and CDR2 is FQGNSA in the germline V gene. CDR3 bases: TGTGCCAGCAGCTTGGGACTAGCGGGAGGGCAAGAGACCCAGTACTTC. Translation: CASSLGLAGGQETQYF. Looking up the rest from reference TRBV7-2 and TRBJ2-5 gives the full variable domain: GAGVSQSPSNKVTEKGKDVELRCDPISGHTALYWYRQSLGQGLEFLIYFQGNSAPDKSGLPSDRFSAERTGGSVSTLTIQRTQQEDSAVYLCASSLGLAGGQETQYFGPGTRLLVL.

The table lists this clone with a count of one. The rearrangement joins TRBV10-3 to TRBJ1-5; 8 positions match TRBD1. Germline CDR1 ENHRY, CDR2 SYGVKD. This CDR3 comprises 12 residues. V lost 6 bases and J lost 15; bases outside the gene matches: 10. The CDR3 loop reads CAISPGQGILHF. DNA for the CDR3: TGTGCCATCAGCCCCGGACAGGGAATTTTGCATTTT.